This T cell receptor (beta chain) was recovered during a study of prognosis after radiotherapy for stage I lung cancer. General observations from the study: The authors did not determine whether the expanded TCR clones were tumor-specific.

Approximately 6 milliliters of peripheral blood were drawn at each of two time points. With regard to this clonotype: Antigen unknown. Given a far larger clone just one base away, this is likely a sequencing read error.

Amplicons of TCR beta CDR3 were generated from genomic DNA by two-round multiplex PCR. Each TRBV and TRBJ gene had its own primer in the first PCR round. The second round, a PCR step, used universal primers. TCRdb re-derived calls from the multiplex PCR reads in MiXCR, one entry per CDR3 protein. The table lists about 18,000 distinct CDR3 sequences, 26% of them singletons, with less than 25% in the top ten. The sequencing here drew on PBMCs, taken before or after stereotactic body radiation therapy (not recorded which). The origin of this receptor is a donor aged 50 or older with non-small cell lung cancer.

The CDR3 protein is CASTYRDDTEAFF. CDR3 in DNA: TGTGCCAGCACCTACAGGGATGACACTGAAGCTTTCTTT. The V call is TRBV6-8, the J call TRBJ1-1; D is perhaps TRBD1 (6 bases). The germline gives CDR1 MNHGY, CDR2 SAAAGT. The CDR3 has 13 residues. The V end was cut by 7 bases, the J end by 3 bases, with 12 bases between.